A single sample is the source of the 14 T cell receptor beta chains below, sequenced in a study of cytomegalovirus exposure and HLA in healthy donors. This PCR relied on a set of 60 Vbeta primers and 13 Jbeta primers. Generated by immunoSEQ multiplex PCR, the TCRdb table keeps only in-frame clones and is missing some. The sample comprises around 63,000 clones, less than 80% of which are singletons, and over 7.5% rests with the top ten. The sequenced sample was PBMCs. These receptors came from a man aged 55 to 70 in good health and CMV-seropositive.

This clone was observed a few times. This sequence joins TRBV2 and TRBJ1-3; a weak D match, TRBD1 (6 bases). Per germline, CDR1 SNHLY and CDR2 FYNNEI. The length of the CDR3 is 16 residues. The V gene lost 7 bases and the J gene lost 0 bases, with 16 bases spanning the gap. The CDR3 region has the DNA TGTGCCAGCACGGCTCCCCGGGGGGCCTCTGGAAACACCATATATTTT. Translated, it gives CASTAPRGASGNTIYF.

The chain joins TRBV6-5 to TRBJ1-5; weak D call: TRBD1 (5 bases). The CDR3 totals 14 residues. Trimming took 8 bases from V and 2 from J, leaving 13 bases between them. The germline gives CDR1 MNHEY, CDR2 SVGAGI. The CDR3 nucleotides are TGTGCCAGCGGGGACTCAACCGGCAATCAGCCCCAGCATTTT. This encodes CASGDSTGNQPQHF.

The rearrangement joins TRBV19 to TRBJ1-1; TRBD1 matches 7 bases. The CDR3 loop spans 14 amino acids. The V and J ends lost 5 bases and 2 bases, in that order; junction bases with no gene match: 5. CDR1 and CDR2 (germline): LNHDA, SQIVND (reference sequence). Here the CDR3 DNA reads TGTGCCAGTAGTGGCGGACAGGAAAACACTGAAGCTTTCTTT. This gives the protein CASSGGQENTEAFF.

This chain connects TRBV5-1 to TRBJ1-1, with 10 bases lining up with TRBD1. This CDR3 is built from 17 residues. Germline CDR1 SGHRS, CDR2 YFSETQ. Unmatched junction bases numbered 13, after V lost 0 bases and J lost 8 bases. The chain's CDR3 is CASSLVGGTGAYREAFF. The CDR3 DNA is TGCGCCAGCAGCTTGGTGGGGGGGACAGGGGCGTACAGGGAAGCTTTCTTT.

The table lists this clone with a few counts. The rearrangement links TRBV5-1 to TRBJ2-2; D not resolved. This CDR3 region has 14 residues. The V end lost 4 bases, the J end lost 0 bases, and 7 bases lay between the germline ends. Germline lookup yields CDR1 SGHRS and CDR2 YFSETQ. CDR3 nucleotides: TGCGCCAGCAGCCCTACGACGAACACCGGGGAGCTGTTTTTT. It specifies CASSPTTNTGELFF.

The CDR3 bases are TGTGCCAGCAGCGAGTCAGCCCTAGACTTTAACTATGGCTACACCTTC. Its translation is CASSESALDFNYGYTF. The J gene is TRBJ1-2, the V gene TRBV6-4; D uncertain. From germline, CDR1 is MRHNA and CDR2 SNTAGT. Deletions cut 6 bases from V and 1 base from J, with 18 bases between. The CDR3 sequence is 16 residues long.

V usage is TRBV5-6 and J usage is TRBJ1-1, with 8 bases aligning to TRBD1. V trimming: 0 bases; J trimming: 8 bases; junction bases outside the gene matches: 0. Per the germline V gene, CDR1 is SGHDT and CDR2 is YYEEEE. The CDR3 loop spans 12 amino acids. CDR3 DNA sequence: TGTGCCAGCAGCTTGGGGACAGGGGAAGCTTTCTTT. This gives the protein CASSLGTGEAFF.

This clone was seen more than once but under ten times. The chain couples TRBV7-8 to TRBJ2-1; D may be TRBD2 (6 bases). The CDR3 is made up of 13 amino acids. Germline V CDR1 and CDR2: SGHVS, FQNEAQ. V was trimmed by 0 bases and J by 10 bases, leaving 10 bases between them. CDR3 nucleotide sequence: TGTGCCAGCAGCTTAGCAAGGGGACTGGAGCAGTTCTTC. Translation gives CASSLARGLEQFF.

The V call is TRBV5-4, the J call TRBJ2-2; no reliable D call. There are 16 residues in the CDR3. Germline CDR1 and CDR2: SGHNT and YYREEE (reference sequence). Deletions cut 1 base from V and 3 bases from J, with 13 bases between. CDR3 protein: CASSLPTRSHTGELFF. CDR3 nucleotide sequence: TGTGCCAGCAGCTTGCCGACGAGGAGCCACACCGGGGAGCTGTTTTTT.

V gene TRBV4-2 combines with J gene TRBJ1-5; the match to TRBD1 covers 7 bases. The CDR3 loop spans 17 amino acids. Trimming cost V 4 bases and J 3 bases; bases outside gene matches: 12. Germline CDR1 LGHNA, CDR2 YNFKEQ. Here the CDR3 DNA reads TGTGCCAGCAGCCCAGGGGGGACACACGACTACAATCAGCCCCAGCATTTT. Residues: CASSPGGTHDYNQPQHF.

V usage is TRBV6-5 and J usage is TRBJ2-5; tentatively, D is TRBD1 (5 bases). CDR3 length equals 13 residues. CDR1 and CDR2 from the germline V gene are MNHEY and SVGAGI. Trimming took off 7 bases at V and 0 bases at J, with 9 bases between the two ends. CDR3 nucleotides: TGTGCCAGCAAAGGGGCGAACCAAGAGACCCAGTACTTC. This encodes CASKGANQETQYF.

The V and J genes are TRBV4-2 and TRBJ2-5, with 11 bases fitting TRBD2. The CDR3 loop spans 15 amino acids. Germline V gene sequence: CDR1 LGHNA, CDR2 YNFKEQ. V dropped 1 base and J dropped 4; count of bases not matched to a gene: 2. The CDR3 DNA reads TGTGCCAGCAGCCAAGGACTAGCGGGATCAGAGACCCAGTACTTC. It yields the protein CASSQGLAGSETQYF.

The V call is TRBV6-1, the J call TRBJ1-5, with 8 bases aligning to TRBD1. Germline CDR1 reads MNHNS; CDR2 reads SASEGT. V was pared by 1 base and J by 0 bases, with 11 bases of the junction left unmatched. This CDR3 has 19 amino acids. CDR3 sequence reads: CASSEERTGIVYSNQPQHF. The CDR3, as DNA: TGTGCCAGCAGTGAAGAAAGGACAGGGATTGTTTATAGCAATCAGCCCCAGCATTTT.

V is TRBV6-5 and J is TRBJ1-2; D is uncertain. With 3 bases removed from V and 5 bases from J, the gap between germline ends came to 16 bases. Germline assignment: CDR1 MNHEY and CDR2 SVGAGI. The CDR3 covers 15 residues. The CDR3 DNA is TGTGCCAGCAGTTATCCGAGGGCGGGGTGTTATGGCTACACCTTC. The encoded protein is CASSYPRAGCYGYTF.